The clone carrying this T cell receptor (beta chain) has more than one count but fewer than ten. V shed 4 bases, J shed 5 bases, and the junction held 7 bases outside the gene matches. CDR1 and CDR2 from the germline V gene are ENHRY and SYGVKD. The CDR3 loop spans 14 amino acids. This entry belongs to a study of blood T cell repertoires in COVID-19. For the study at large: T cells, B-cell-depleted T cells, or PBMCs supplied cDNA or gDNA.

Clones were read by immunoSEQ multiplex PCR, and TCRdb kept only the in-frame ones, dropping some. The repertoire holds around 24,000 clones, with roughly nine tenths as singletons. Seattle cases were enrolled at active infection and followed longitudinally. The chain combines TRBV10-3 with TRBJ1-1; 7 bases line up with TRBD1. The receptor's source is a man between 65 and 85 years old with COVID-19, enrolled during active disease. The sample comprised peripheral blood. The CDR3 nucleotides are TGTGCCATCAGTGGACAGGGTTTAGGGACTGAAGCTTTCTTT. As protein: CAISGQGLGTEAFF.